This TCR beta chain derives from a study of spatial heterogeneity in lung cancer. Across the whole study: Consistent detection of more beta-chain than alpha-chain sequences was observed. On average, each unique TCR and UMI combination appeared more than ten times in raw reads.

Time point given: sample taken at primary tumor resection. Whole RNA, which was extracted from tumor, nontumor lung tissue or frozen PBMC, was sequenced without any cell sorting. From the 5' RACE reads, TCRdb called clonotypes with MiXCR, one entry per CDR3 protein. The table shows roughly 48,000 distinct CDR3 sequences, with roughly 5% occurring only once. This clonotype was found many times. Germline trimming cut 4 bases from V and 9 bases from J; bases unmatched to any gene: 7. Germline V lookup: CDR1 MGHDK, CDR2 SYGVNS. The CDR3 sequence is 13 residues long. This clonotype was sampled from a male donor with early-stage non-small cell lung cancer. The specimen comprised PBMCs, sampled at surgery. The chain uses TRBV25-1 and TRBJ2-7; TRBD1 matches at 9 bases. CDR3 protein: CASSVSGTGLQYF. The CDR3 DNA is TGTGCCAGCAGTGTTTCCGGGACAGGGTTGCAGTACTTC.